Following are 11 T cell receptor beta chains from one sample sequenced in a study of blood T cell repertoires in COVID-19. The assay was immunoSEQ multiplex PCR, and TCRdb's table has in-frame clones only and misses some. This sample has 100,000 or so clones, with approximately 86% found just once. The sample comprised peripheral blood. The receptor set was obtained from a man over 45 with active or convalescent COVID-19.

The rearrangement uses TRBV10-2 and TRBJ1-4; 7 bases match TRBD1. V lost 4 bases, J lost 7 bases, and 3 bases stayed unmatched. This CDR3 comprises 13 residues. Germline loops: CDR1 WSHSY, CDR2 SAAADI. CDR3 nucleotides: TGCGCCAGCAGTGGACAGGGAGGTGAAAAACTGTTTTTT. Encoded protein: CASSGQGGEKLFF.

The J gene is TRBJ1-2, the V gene TRBV5-4, with 8 positions matching TRBD1. The junction had 4 bases not matched to a gene; V was cut back by 3 bases and J by 3 bases. This CDR3 region has 14 residues. Per the germline V gene, CDR1 is SGHNT and CDR2 is YYREEE (reference sequence). The CDR3 region has the DNA TGTGCCAGCAGCTCCCCGACAGGGGACTATGGCTACACCTTC. Translated, it gives CASSSPTGDYGYTF.

The V call is TRBV19, the J call TRBJ1-2, with a possible D match to TRBD1 (6 bases). This CDR3 comprises 15 residues. V was shortened by 3 bases and J by 8 bases, with 19 bases between the two germline ends. The germline V gene encodes CDR1 LNHDA and CDR2 SQIVND (reference sequence). This CDR3 is CASSMMGARSEGYTF. In DNA form, the CDR3 reads TGTGCCAGTAGTATGATGGGGGCGAGATCGGAGGGCTACACCTTC.

The CDR3: CASSAEKLFF. The CDR3 DNA reads as TGTGCCAGCAGTGCGGAAAAACTGTTTTTT. The chain carries TRBV6-6 and TRBJ1-4; D gene uncertain. This CDR3 is 10 amino acids long. Germline-derived CDR1 and CDR2 are MNHNY and SVGAGI (reference sequence). Trimming took 5 bases from V and 8 from J, leaving 3 bases between them.

This chain joins TRBV28 and TRBJ2-7; TRBD1 aligns across 10 bases. Germline V lookup: CDR1 MDHEN, CDR2 SYDVKM. This CDR3 region has 12 residues. Unmatched junction bases numbered 3, after V lost 5 bases and J lost 8 bases. The DNA for the CDR3 is TGTGCCAGCAGTCTGGGACAGGGGAAGCAGTACTTC. Translating it yields CASSLGQGKQYF.

This rearrangement joins TRBV19 to TRBJ2-1; D remains unclear. This CDR3 contains 15 residues. Between the trimmed V and J ends, which lost 1 base and 2 bases, there was a span of 9 bases. Germline values: CDR1 LNHDA, CDR2 SQIVND (reference sequence). DNA of the CDR3: TGTGCCAGTAGTATAGGACTGCCCCCCTACAATGAGCAGTTCTTC. Its protein product is CASSIGLPPYNEQFF.

The rearrangement joins TRBV19 to TRBJ1-2; D gene uncertain. Germline V gene lookup returns CDR1 LNHDA and CDR2 SQIVND (reference sequence). V lost 2 bases to trimming and J lost 2 bases, with 18 bases between them. The CDR3 consists of 17 residues. CDR3 nucleotide sequence: TGTGCCAGTAGTATATGGGCCGTAACCACCTCAAACTATGGCTACACCTTC. Its translation is CASSIWAVTTSNYGYTF.

The chain joins TRBV7-8 to TRBJ2-2, with 13 nucleotides matching TRBD2. Trimming at V came to 5 bases and at J to 6 bases, leaving 6 bases not matched to a gene. Germline assignment: CDR1 SGHVS and CDR2 FQNEAQ. The CDR3 is made up of 16 amino acids. The CDR3 here is CASSELAGGPAGELFF. CDR3 in DNA: TGTGCCAGCAGCGAACTAGCGGGGGGGCCGGCCGGGGAGCTGTTTTTT. Filled out from reference TRBV7-8 and TRBJ2-2, the complete variable domain reads GAGVSQSPRYKVAKRGQDVALRCDPISGHVSLFWYQQALGQGPEFLTYFQNEAQLDKSGLPSDRFFAERPEGSVSTLKIQRTQQEDSAVYLCASSELAGGPAGELFFGEGSRLTVL.

The chain couples TRBV28 to TRBJ1-2; the match to TRBD1 covers 8 bases. The CDR3 sequence is 14 residues long. The germline CDR1 and CDR2 sequences are MDHEN and SYDVKM. Trimming cost V 6 bases and J 0 bases; bases outside gene matches: 3. The CDR3 here is CASRTGEPNYGYTF. The CDR3 DNA follows: TGTGCCAGCAGGACAGGGGAACCTAACTATGGCTACACCTTC.

This chain connects TRBV11-2 to TRBJ1-1, with 8 bases that match TRBD1. V lost 5 bases, J lost 4 bases, and 9 bases stayed unmatched. CDR1 and CDR2 (germline): SGHAT, FQNNGV. The CDR3 covers 15 residues. In nucleotides, the CDR3 is TGTGCCAGCAGCCAGACAGGGGTGGGGGGCACTGAAGCTTTCTTT. Its translation is CASSQTGVGGTEAFF.

The chain has TRBV10-2 and TRBJ1-3; TRBD1 agrees at 7 bases. J gave up 0 bases and V 6 bases, and 5 bases lay outside the gene matches. CDR3 size: 15 residues. Per germline, CDR1 WSHSY and CDR2 SAAADI. The CDR3 DNA reads TGCGCCAGCAGAGAGGGACAGTACTCTGGAAACACCATATATTTT. It specifies CASREGQYSGNTIYF.